This entry is about one TCR beta chain. The sample is drawn from a study of blood T cell repertoires in COVID-19. On the study more broadly: Spain, Italy and the United States supplied samples that represented acute and convalescent COVID-19. PBMCs, B-cell-depleted T cells, or T cells were the source of the cDNA or gDNA that made up the material.

Recruited during active infection, patients (from Seattle) were subsequently followed longitudinally. Original methodology: Amplification from reference gene primers served as the basis for estimated nucleated cell counts. Sequenced by immunoSEQ multiplex PCR; TCRdb stores in-frame clones only, minus some. V and J calls and clone size come straight from that table; D and trimming were deduced from the DNA. Here the sample spans about 350,000 clones, roughly nine tenths being singletons. Sequences were obtained from peripheral blood. This receptor was obtained from an older woman with COVID-19, enrolled during active disease.

The CDR3 DNA is TGTGCCAGCAGCTCACAGGTGAACACTGAAGCTTTCTTT. This codes for CASSSQVNTEAFF. This chain uses TRBV3-1 (or the pseudogene TRBV3-2) with TRBJ1-1; D perhaps matches TRBD1 (5 bases). V lost 5 bases to trimming and J lost 0 bases, with 7 bases between them. In germline, CDR1 is LGHDT, CDR2 YNNKEL (reference sequence). CDR3 length: 13 residues.